These 22 T cell receptor beta chains came from one sample sequenced in a study of blood T cell repertoires in COVID-19. Produced via immunoSEQ multiplex PCR; TCRdb's table is partial and in-frame only. The sample shows about 200,000 clones, about 88% of them seen only once. Sequenced sample: peripheral blood. The receptor source for this set is a woman between 35 and 50 years old with acute or convalescent COVID-19.

The chain combines TRBV5-4 with TRBJ1-2; D remains ambiguous. The length of the CDR3 is 15 residues. The germline V gene encodes CDR1 SGHNT and CDR2 YYREEE (reference sequence). Trimming shortened V by 7 bases and J by 3 bases, and 19 bases separated the two germline ends. CDR3 DNA: TGTGCCAGCCGGGAATCTCCTCTGATCGACTATGGCTACACCTTC. Translated, it gives CASRESPLIDYGYTF. The full variable domain, its missing parts supplied by reference TRBV5-4 and TRBJ1-2, is ETGVTQSPTHLIKTRGQQVTLRCSSQSGHNTVSWYQQALGQGPQFIFQYYREEENGRGNFPPRFSGLQFPNYSSELNVNALELDDSALYLCASRESPLIDYGYTFGSGTRLTVV.

The J gene is TRBJ2-1, the V gene TRBV4-2; TRBD2 matches at 12 bases. Germline V gives CDR1 LGHNA, CDR2 YNFKEQ. The V segment lost 0 bases and the J segment 8 bases; nucleotides outside the gene matches: 14. The CDR3 runs 19 residues. The CDR3 sequence is CASSQEEASGGVLRDEQFF. The DNA of the CDR3 is TGTGCCAGCAGCCAAGAAGAGGCTAGCGGGGGGGTTCTGCGGGATGAGCAGTTCTTC.

The rearrangement uses TRBV24-1 and TRBJ1-1, with 8 bases lining up with TRBD1. This CDR3 has 13 residues. The germline gives CDR1 KGHDR, CDR2 SFDVKD. Unmatched junction bases numbered 3, after V lost 9 bases and J lost 1 base. CDR3 sequence: CATSTGGNTEAFF. Here the CDR3 DNA reads TGTGCCACCTCCACAGGGGGGAACACTGAAGCTTTCTTT.

This chain joins TRBV5-1 and TRBJ1-3, with TRBD1 matching over 9 bases. Per germline, CDR1 SGHRS and CDR2 YFSETQ. V lost 7 bases and J lost 10; bases outside the gene matches: 12. CDR3 length equals 14 residues. CDR3 bases: TGCGCCAGCCCCCTAGCGTGGGGGACAGGGACCATATATTTT. This translates into CASPLAWGTGTIYF.

This chain joins TRBV9 and TRBJ1-2; the D gene is possibly TRBD1 (5 bases). This CDR3 region has 15 residues. V dropped 5 bases and J dropped 4 bases, with 18 bases sitting between them. CDR1 and CDR2 from the germline V gene are SGDLS and YYNGEE. In DNA form, the CDR3 reads TGTGCCAGCAGTTCTTCAGGGAACGACCTCTATGGCTACACCTTC. Amino acid sequence: CASSSSGNDLYGYTF.

This clone occurred once. V gene TRBV11-1 combines with J gene TRBJ2-5, with D uncertain. The V end was cut by 2 bases, the J end by 5 bases, with 3 bases between. Per the germline V gene, CDR1 is SGHAT and CDR2 is FQDESV (reference sequence). The CDR3 contains 11 residues. The CDR3 protein is CASSLLETQYF. The CDR3 DNA reads as TGTGCCAGCAGCTTACTGGAGACCCAGTACTTC.

The chain combines TRBV12-3 or TRBV12-4 with TRBJ2-1; D possibly corresponds to TRBD1 (5 bases). The CDR3 sequence is 12 residues long. Trimming removed 5 bases at V and 4 bases at J, with 6 bases between. CDR3 region: CASSRQYNEQFF. CDR3 in DNA: TGTGCCAGCAGTCGACAGTACAATGAGCAGTTCTTC.

The chain carries TRBV7-2 and TRBJ1-6, with TRBD1 as a possible D gene (5 bases). Trimming left V 3 bases short and J 7 bases short, with 10 bases between. The V gene's germline CDR1 is SGHTA and CDR2 FQGNSA. CDR3 size: 14 residues. The CDR3, as DNA: TGTGCCAGCAGCTTGGCGACAGCCAATTCACCCCTCCACTTT. Its translation: CASSLATANSPLHF.

The chain recombines TRBV18 with TRBJ2-7; D is perhaps TRBD2 (6 bases). The length of the CDR3 is 13 residues. CDR1 and CDR2 from the germline V gene are KGHSH and LQKENI. V was trimmed by 0 bases and J by 4 bases, leaving 7 bases between them. In DNA form, the CDR3 reads TGTGCCAGCTCACCACCGAGCGGGTACGAGCAGTACGTC. It codes for CASSPPSGYEQYV.

The J gene is TRBJ2-1, the V gene TRBV13; 12 nucleotides align to TRBD2. The CDR3 sequence is 15 residues long. Germline V lookup: CDR1 PRHDT, CDR2 FYEKMQ (reference sequence). V dropped 5 bases and J dropped 7; count of bases not matched to a gene: 6. Here the CDR3 DNA reads TGTGCCAGCAGCCTATCTAGCGGGGGGGAGAATGAGCAGTTCTTC. Translated, it gives CASSLSSGGENEQFF. Complete variable domain (other parts from reference TRBV13 and TRBJ2-1): AAGVIQSPRHLIKEKRETATLKCYPIPRHDTVYWYQQGPGQDPQFLISFYEKMQSDKGSIPDRFSAQQFSDYHSELNMSSLELGDSALYFCASSLSSGGENEQFFGPGTRLTVL.

CDR3 nucleotide sequence: TGTGCCACCAGTGACGACTTGGTCGGCGGGGAGCTGTTTTTT. Translation gives CATSDDLVGGELFF. This sequence joins TRBV24-1 and TRBJ2-2; D is unclear. The V gene's germline CDR1 is KGHDR and CDR2 SFDVKD. The CDR3 runs to 14 residues. Trimming stripped 4 bases from V and 7 bases from J, with 12 bases between.

The chain links TRBV27 to TRBJ1-2; possible D gene TRBD1, 5 bases. The CDR3 is made up of 12 amino acids. The V end lost 6 bases, the J end lost 2 bases, and 7 bases lay between the germline ends. Germline V gene sequence: CDR1 MNHEY, CDR2 SMNVEV (reference sequence). CDR3 DNA: TGTGCCAGCAGGGGGCGAAACTATGGCTACACCTTC. This codes for CASRGRNYGYTF.

The chain has TRBV27 and TRBJ1-1; the D gene is possibly TRBD1 (6 bases). Germline V gives CDR1 MNHEY, CDR2 SMNVEV (reference sequence). The CDR3 contains 16 residues. The V and J ends lost 5 bases and 3 bases respectively, with 19 bases between them. CDR3 amino acids: CASSKDSAPTYTEAFF. DNA of the CDR3: TGTGCCAGCAGTAAGGACAGTGCCCCAACATACACTGAAGCTTTCTTT.

V gene TRBV19 combines with J gene TRBJ2-3, with TRBD2 matching 14 bases. The ends lost 6 bases at V and 7 bases at J; junction bases unmatched: 15. There are 18 residues in the CDR3. Per germline, CDR1 LNHDA and CDR2 SQIVND (reference sequence). CDR3 residues: CASSTGFGTSGGRNTQYF. CDR3 bases: TGTGCCAGTAGCACTGGGTTTGGGACTAGCGGGGGACGGAATACGCAGTATTTT.

The chain employs TRBV4-1 and TRBJ2-3, with unresolved D. This CDR3 comprises 15 residues. In germline, CDR1 is MGHRA, CDR2 YSYEKL. V gave up 1 base and J gave up 0 bases, with 8 bases separating them. CDR3 coding DNA: TGCGCCAGCAGCCAAGGGCATGGTAGCACAGATACGCAGTATTTT. Its translation is CASSQGHGSTDTQYF.

This chain joins TRBV2 and TRBJ2-3; 8 bases map to TRBD1. V lost 5 bases, J lost 10 bases, and 5 bases stayed unmatched. CDR1 is SNHLY and CDR2 is FYNNEI in the germline V gene. There are 12 residues in the CDR3. CDR3 nucleotide sequence: TGTGCCAGCAGTCTTGGACAGGGCTCGCAGTATTTT. Amino acid sequence: CASSLGQGSQYF.

The chain joins TRBV5-1 to TRBJ1-4; 9 bases align to TRBD1. The CDR3 spans 14 residues. Germline-derived CDR1 and CDR2 are SGHRS and YFSETQ. V trimming: 4 bases; J trimming: 8 bases; junction bases outside the gene matches: 6. As DNA, the CDR3 is TGCGCCAGCAGCACAACAGGGGGCGGCGAAAAACTGTTTTTT. This sequence encodes CASSTTGGGEKLFF.

The chain carries TRBV2 and TRBJ1-5; possible D gene TRBD1, 5 bases. V was pared by 3 bases and J by 6 bases, with 12 bases between. The CDR3 contains 14 residues. Per the germline V gene, CDR1 is SNHLY and CDR2 is FYNNEI. The CDR3, as DNA: TGTGCCAGCAGTGAGGTCGACGGGGGTCAGCCCCAGCATTTT. Its protein product is CASSEVDGGQPQHF.

The chain carries TRBV11-2 and TRBJ1-1; weak D call: TRBD1 (5 bases). Per germline, CDR1 SGHAT and CDR2 FQNNGV. The CDR3 contains 13 residues. V shed 6 bases and J shed 4 bases, with 12 bases lying between them. CDR3 in amino acids: CASSSGWATEAFF. The CDR3 DNA is TGTGCCAGCAGTTCAGGGTGGGCCACTGAAGCTTTCTTT. Drawing the rest from reference TRBV11-2 and TRBJ1-1, the complete variable domain is EAGVAQSPRYKIIEKRQSVAFWCNPISGHATLYWYQQILGQGPKLLIQFQNNGVVDDSQLPKDRFSAERLKGVDSTLKIQPAKLEDSAVYLCASSSGWATEAFFGQGTRLTVV.

This chain joins TRBV2 and TRBJ1-5; 7 bases agree with TRBD1. This CDR3 is built from 15 residues. V was pared by 5 bases and J by 2 bases, with 6 bases of the junction left unmatched. CDR1 is SNHLY, CDR2 FYNNEI, per germline. Here the CDR3 DNA reads TGTGCCAGCAGTTCCAATACAGGGGGCAATCAGCCCCAGCATTTT. Translation: CASSSNTGGNQPQHF.

This sequence joins TRBV18 and TRBJ2-3, with TRBD2 identical over 13 bases. This CDR3 contains 14 residues. The V and J ends lost 3 bases and 6 bases, in that order; junction bases with no gene match: 0. Looked up from germline, CDR1 is KGHSH and CDR2 is LQKENI. CDR3 DNA sequence: TGTGCCAGCTCACCGACTAGCGGGGGGGATACGCAGTATTTT. Translated: CASSPTSGGDTQYF.

The V and J genes are TRBV9 and TRBJ2-3, with D unresolved. Germline V lookup: CDR1 SGDLS, CDR2 YYNGEE. V dropped 1 base and J dropped 0 bases, with 6 bases sitting between them. This CDR3 is built from 14 residues. The CDR3 loop reads CASSVTRSTDTQYF. In DNA form, the CDR3 reads TGTGCCAGCAGCGTAACCAGAAGCACAGATACGCAGTATTTT.